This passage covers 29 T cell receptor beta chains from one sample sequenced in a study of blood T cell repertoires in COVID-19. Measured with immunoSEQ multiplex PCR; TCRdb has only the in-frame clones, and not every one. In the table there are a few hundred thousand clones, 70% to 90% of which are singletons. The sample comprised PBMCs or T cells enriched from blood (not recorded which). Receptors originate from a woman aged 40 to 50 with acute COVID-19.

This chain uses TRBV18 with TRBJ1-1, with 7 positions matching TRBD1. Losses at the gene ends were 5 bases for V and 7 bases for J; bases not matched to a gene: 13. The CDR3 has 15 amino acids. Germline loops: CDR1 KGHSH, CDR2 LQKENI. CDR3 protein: CASSSATGKVGEAFF. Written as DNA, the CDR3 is TGTGCCAGCTCATCCGCGACAGGGAAAGTTGGTGAAGCTTTCTTT.

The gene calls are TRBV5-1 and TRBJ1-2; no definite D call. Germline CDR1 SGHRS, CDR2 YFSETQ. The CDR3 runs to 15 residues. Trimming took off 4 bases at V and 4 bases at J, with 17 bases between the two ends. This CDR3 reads CASSPREATIYGYTF. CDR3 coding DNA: TGCGCCAGCAGCCCCCGGGAGGCTACTATCTATGGCTACACCTTC.

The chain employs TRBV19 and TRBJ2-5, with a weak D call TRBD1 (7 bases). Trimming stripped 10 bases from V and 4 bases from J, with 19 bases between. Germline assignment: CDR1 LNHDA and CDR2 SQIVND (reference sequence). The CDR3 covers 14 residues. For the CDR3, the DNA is TGTGCCACCCATGGGGCAGGGGGGCTAGAGACCCAGTACTTC. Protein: CATHGAGGLETQYF.

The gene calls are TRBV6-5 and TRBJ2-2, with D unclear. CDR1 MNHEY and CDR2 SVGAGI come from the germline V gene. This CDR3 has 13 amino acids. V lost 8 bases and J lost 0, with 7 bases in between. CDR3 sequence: CASCRTNTGELFF. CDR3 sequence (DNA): TGTGCCAGCTGCAGGACGAACACCGGGGAGCTGTTTTTT.

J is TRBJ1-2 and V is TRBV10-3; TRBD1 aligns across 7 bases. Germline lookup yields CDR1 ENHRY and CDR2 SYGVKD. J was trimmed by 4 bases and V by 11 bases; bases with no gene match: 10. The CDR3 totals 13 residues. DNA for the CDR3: TGTGCCGCGTCAGACAGGGAGTCCTATGGCTACACCTTC. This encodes CAASDRESYGYTF.

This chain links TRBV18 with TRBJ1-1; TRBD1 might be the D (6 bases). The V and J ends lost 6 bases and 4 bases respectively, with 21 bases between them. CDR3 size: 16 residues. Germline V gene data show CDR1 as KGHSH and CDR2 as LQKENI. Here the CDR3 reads CASSPPRGGLRTEAFF. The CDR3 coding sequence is TGTGCCAGCTCGCCTCCCCGCGGGGGGCTTCGCACTGAAGCTTTCTTT.

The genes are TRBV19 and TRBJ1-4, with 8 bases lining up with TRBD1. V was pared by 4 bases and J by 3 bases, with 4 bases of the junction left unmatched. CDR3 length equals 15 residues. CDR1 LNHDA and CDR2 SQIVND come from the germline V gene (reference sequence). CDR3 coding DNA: TGTGCCAGTAGTACAGACAGGGGTTCTAATGAAAAACTGTTTTTT. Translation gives CASSTDRGSNEKLFF.

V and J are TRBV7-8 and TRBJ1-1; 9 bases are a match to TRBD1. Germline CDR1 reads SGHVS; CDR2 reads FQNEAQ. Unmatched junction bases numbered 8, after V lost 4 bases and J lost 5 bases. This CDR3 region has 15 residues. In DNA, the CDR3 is TGTGCCAGCAGCTCAAACAGGGGGCGCCGAACTGAAGCTTTCTTT. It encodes CASSSNRGRRTEAFF.

The CDR3 region is CASSGRQGAGYGYTF. The DNA for the CDR3 is TGTGCCAGCAGCGGTCGACAGGGGGCCGGCTATGGCTACACCTTC. V is TRBV9 and J is TRBJ1-2; the match to TRBD1 covers 10 bases. The CDR3 has 15 residues. Unmatched junction bases numbered 6, after V lost 3 bases and J lost 4 bases. Germline CDR1 is SGDLS and CDR2 is YYNGEE.

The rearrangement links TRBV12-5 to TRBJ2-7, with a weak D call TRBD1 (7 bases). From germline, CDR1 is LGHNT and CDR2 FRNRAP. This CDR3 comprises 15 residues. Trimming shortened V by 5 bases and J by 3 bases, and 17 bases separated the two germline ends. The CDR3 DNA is TGTGCTAGTGGTCTCCGACAGGGAGGTCTCTACGAGCAGTACTTC. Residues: CASGLRQGGLYEQYF.

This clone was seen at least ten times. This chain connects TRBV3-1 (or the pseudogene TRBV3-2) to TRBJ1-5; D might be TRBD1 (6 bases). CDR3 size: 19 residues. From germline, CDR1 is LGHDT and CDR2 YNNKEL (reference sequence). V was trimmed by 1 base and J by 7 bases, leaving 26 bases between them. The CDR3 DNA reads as TGTGCCAGCAGCCAAGCGGGGAGACAGGTTTTATTCTTAAGGCAGCCCCAGCATTTT. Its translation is CASSQAGRQVLFLRQPQHF.

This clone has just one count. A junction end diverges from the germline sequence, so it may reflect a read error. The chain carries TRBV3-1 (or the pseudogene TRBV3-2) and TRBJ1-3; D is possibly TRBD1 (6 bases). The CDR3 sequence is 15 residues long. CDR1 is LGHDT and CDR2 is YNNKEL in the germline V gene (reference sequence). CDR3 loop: CASSQDIAVGTGHSF. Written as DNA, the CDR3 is TGTGCCAGCAGCCAAGACATCGCCGTTGGAACGGGACACTCTTTT.

The CDR3 nucleotides are TGTGCCAGCAGTGAGGGGAGAGCGAACACCGGGGAGCTGTTTTTT. Protein: CASSEGRANTGELFF. The chain combines TRBV2 with TRBJ2-2; D is perhaps TRBD2 (5 bases). Trimming pared 3 bases from V and 0 bases from J, leaving 8 bases between. This CDR3 region has 15 residues. The germline gives CDR1 SNHLY, CDR2 FYNNEI.

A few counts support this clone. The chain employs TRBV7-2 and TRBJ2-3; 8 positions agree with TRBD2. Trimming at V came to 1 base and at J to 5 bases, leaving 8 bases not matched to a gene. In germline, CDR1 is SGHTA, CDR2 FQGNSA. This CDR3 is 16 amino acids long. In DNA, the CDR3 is TGTGCCAGCAGCTTAGGCGGAGTAGCGGGGCAAGATACGCAGTATTTT. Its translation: CASSLGGVAGQDTQYF.

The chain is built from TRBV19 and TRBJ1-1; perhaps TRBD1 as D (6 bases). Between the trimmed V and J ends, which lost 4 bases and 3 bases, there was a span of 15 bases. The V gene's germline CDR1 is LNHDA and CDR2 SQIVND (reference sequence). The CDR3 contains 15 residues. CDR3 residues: CASSSNRVLDTEAFF. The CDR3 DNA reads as TGTGCCAGTAGTAGCAACAGGGTTCTGGACACTGAAGCTTTCTTT.

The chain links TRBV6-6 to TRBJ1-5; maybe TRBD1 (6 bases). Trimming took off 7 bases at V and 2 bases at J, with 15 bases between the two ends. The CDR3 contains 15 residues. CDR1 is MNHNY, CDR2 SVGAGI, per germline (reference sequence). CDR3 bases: TGTGCCAGCATGCAACAGGGTATTGGCAATCAGCCCCAGCATTTT. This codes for CASMQQGIGNQPQHF.

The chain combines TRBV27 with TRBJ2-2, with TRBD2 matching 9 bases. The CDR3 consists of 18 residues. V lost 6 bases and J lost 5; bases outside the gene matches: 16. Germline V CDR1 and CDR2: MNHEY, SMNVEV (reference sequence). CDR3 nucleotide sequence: TGTGCCAGCAGCCCAGAGAGGCCTAGCGGGATATCTACCGGGGAGCTGTTTTTT. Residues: CASSPERPSGISTGELFF.

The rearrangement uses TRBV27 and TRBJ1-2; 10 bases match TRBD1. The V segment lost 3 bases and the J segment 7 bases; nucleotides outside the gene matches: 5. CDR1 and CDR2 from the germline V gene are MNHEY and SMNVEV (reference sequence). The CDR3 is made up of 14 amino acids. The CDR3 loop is CASSFRDRGAGYTF. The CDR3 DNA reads TGTGCCAGCAGTTTCCGGGACAGGGGCGCTGGCTACACCTTC.

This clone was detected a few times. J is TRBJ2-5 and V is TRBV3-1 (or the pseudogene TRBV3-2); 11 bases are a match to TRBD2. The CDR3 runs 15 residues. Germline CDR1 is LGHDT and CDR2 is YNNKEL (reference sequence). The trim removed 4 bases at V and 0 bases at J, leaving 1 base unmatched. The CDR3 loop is CASSLLAGDQETQYF. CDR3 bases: TGTGCCAGCAGCCTACTAGCGGGGGACCAAGAGACCCAGTACTTC.

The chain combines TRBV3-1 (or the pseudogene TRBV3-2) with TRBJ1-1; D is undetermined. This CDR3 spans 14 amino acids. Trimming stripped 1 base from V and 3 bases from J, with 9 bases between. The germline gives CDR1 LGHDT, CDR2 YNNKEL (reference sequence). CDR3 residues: CASSQGGADTEAFF. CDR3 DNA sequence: TGTGCCAGCAGCCAAGGAGGCGCAGACACTGAAGCTTTCTTT.

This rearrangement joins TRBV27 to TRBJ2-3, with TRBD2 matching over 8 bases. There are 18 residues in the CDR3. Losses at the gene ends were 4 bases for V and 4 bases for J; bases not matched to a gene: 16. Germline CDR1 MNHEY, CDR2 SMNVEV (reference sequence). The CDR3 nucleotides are TGTGCCAGCAGTTATATTTCCCGGGGGCGGGGGGTACCAGATACGCAGTATTTT. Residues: CASSYISRGRGVPDTQYF.

CDR3 sequence: CASSERQGVGYTF. In DNA, the CDR3 is TGTGCCAGCAGCGAAAGACAGGGTGTGGGCTACACCTTC. V is TRBV9 and J is TRBJ1-2, with TRBD1 identical over 7 bases. The V segment lost 3 bases and the J segment 8 bases; nucleotides outside the gene matches: 7. Germline CDR1 SGDLS, CDR2 YYNGEE. This CDR3 is built from 13 residues.

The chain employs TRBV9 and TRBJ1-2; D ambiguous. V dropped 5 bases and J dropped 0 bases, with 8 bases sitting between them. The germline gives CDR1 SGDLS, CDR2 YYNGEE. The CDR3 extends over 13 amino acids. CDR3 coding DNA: TGTGCCAGCAGTAGACTAGCTAACTATGGCTACACCTTC. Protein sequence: CASSRLANYGYTF.

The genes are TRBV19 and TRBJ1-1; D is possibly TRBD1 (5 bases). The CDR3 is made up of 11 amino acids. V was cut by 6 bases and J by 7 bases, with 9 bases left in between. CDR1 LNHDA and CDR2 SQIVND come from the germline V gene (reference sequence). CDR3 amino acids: CASRRDGEAFF. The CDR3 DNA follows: TGTGCCAGTAGGCGGGACGGTGAAGCTTTCTTT.

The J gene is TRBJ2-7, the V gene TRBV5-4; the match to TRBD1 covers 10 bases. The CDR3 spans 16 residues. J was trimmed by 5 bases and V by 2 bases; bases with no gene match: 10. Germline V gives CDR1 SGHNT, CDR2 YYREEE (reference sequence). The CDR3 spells CASSLDRGRLGDEQYF. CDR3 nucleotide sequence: TGTGCCAGCAGCTTAGACAGGGGGCGCTTGGGGGACGAGCAGTACTTC.

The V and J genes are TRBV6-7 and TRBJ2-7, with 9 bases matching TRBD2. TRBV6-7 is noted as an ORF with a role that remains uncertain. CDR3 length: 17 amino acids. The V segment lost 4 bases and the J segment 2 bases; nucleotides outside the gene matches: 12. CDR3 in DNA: TGTGCCAGCAGTTTCCGCCGGAGGCGGGAGGGTGCCTACGAGCAGTACGTC. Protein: CASSFRRRREGAYEQYV.

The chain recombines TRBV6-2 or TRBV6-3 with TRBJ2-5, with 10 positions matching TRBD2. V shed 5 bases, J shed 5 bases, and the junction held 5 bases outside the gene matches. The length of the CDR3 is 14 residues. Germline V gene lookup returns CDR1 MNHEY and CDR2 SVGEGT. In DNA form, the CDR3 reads TGTGCCAGCAGTCCGGAGCGGGGGGGGGAGACCCAGTACTTC. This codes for CASSPERGGETQYF.

In DNA, the CDR3 is TGTGCCTGGAGCCAACTGACCGGGACAGGGGGCTCCTACGAGCAGTACGTC. Translation gives CAWSQLTGTGGSYEQYV. The chain is built from TRBV30 and TRBJ2-7; 11 bases are a match to TRBD1. CDR3 size: 17 residues. Germline lookup yields CDR1 GTSNPN and CDR2 SVGIG (reference sequence). V gave up 3 bases and J gave up 0 bases; unmatched junction bases: 10.

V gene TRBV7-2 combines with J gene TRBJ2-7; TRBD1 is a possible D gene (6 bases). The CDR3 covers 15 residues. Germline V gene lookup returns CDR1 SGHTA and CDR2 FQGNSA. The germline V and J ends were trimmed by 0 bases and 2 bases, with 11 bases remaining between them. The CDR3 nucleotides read TGTGCCAGCAGCTTAGCGGGGGCAGGCACCTACGAGCAGTACGTC. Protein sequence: CASSLAGAGTYEQYV.